This TCR beta chain was sequenced in a study of beta chain features in type 1 diabetes listed by TCRdb under 2018. General notes on the study: No differences in mean age, gender distribution, total cell number or subset yield were found between patients and healthy donors. Regulatory and stem cell-like memory subsets were isolated from only 8 patients and roughly eight healthy donors, whereas naive and central memory subsets came from all 30 or so donors. In the study, recently diagnosed type 1 diabetes patients and matched healthy donors were compared on the TCRB repertoires of their sorted circulating CD4+ T cell subsets. Across all samples, 90 million to 130 million sorted cells were examined, and cell number per subset correlated strongly with RNA yield.

Each donor gave one peripheral blood draw, approximately 100 mL on average, collected into heparinised tubes. A BD FACSAria II was used to sort naive, central memory, regulatory and stem cell-like memory CD4+ T cells with a panel that included CD45RO, CCR7, CD25, CD127, CD95 and CD27. All sorted populations exceeded 95% purity. PBMCs were isolated right away by Lymphoprep density gradient centrifugation and were stained directly, without culture. So that batch effects would be minimized, each experiment stained and sorted samples in pairs, pairing one healthy donor with one patient. Results the study describes overall, beyond this receptor: Naive, central memory and regulatory TCRB repertoires appeared more similar among patients than among healthy donors. Shorter templates might have been favored by PCR, but patient and control samples were amplified and corrected together, so both groups would have been affected equally by any skew. Because cDNA was sequenced instead of genomic DNA, activated cells with high expression could be over-represented, although the groups did not differ in activation or CD3 levels. Because the HLA sub-analyses included only small numbers of individuals, any influence of HLA type on TCRB rearrangement was left unresolved. Fewer insertions and more nucleotide deletions at VDJ recombination sites were observed in patients with type 1 diabetes, implying thymic rearrangement abnormalities. Type 1 diabetes patients showed a moderate but significant shortening of TCRB CDR3 length in all four CD4+ subsets.

The High Capacity cDNA Reverse Transcription Kit was used to reverse transcribe all of the isolated RNA, meaning that expressed TCRB transcripts were what got sequenced. Naive, central memory and regulatory T cell samples underwent deep immunoSEQ sequencing, averaging around 4 million total reads per sample. After sorted cells were lysed in RLT buffer, RNA was extracted with DNase-treated RNeasy Micro or Mini kits, with the choice depending on cell number. To prevent cross-contamination, each cell subset was processed individually, whereas patient and healthy donor samples were processed jointly. The immunoSEQ multiplex PCR was used to amplify TCRB sequences from cDNA, generating 87-bp fragments that spanned the CDR3 region. Amplicons were sequenced on the Illumina HiSeq platform. On the study's bioinformatics: Synthetic template baselines were used to correct PCR bias computationally, reads within Hamming distance 2 were collapsed, and singletons that could not be merged were discarded. Reads were aligned against IMGT to assign V, D and J genes, CDR3 length and insertions or deletions at six rearrangement sites. Within each subset, clonotype counts were normalized to the number of sorted cells before true diversity and Gini coefficients were calculated with the tcR R package. Repertoire sharing was quantified using the overlap coefficient calculated on TCRB nucleotide sequences. TCRdb obtained this table from immuneACCESS and retained in-frame rearrangements with V and J assigned. These tables miss some clones; where compared with another copy, unresolved V genes account for less than half of the shortfall, and the remainder is unexplained. From that table come the V and J calls and clone size; the DNA was used to work out D and trimming. The sample yields around 180,000 clones; 7.8% were counted once. The ten top clones hold about 1% of the sample.

In regard to this clone: What this receptor recognizes is not known. No qualities accompany the bases; no much larger clone lies one base away.

Germline trimming amounts to 1 base on V and 8 bases on J, with 10 as the count of junction bases outside the gene matches. The CDR3 covers 16 residues, taking in both the cysteine and the phenylalanine. Left in the record is the CDR3 DNA by itself, 48 bases read in frame from the first base. The germline V gene (reference sequence) specifies SEHNR as CDR1 and FQNEAQ as CDR2. Sequencing was performed on central memory CD4+ T cells from blood. Recombination connected TRBV7-9 to TRBJ2-1; TRBD2 agrees with 8 junctional bases. This receptor was identified in a woman aged 40 to 50 with type 1 diabetes. The CDR3 is CASSLGGTRGRDEQFF. The DNA sequence is given as TGTGCCAGCAGCTTAGGGGGGACTAGGGGCCGGGATGAGCAGTTCTTC.